This TCR beta chain was identified in a study of T cell changes during pregnancy in multiple sclerosis. The CDR3 has 14 residues. V shed 5 bases and J shed 5 bases, with 13 bases lying between them. The V gene's germline CDR1 is SEHNR and CDR2 FQNEAQ (reference sequence). Only in-frame clones appear in the TCRdb table, and some are missing; sequencing was by immunoSEQ multiplex PCR. The sample has 50,000 to 60,000 clones, about nine tenths seen once; the top ten hold under 2%. The source of this sequence is a female donor with multiple sclerosis, enrolled in a pregnancy study. The rearrangement joins TRBV7-9 to TRBJ1-5; D call uncertain. The sample consisted of peripheral blood, taken after pregnancy. CDR3 region: CASSHVGEYQPQHF. The DNA for the CDR3 is TGTGCCAGCAGCCACGTCGGGGAGTATCAGCCCCAGCATTTT.